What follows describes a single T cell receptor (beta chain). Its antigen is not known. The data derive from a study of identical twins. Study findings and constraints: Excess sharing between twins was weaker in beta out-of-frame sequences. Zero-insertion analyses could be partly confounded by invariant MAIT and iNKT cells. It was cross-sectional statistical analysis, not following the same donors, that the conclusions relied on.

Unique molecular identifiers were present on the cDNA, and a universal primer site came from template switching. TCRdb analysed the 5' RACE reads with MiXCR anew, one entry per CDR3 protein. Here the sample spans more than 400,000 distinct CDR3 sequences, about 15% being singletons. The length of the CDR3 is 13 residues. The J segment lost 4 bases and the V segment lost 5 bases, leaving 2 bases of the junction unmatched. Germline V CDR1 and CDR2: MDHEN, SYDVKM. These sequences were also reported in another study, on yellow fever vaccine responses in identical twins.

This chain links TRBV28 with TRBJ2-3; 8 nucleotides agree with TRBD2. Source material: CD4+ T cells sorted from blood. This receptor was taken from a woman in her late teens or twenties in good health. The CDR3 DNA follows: TGTGCCAGCAGTGTCGGGGGGGCAGATACGCAGTATTTT. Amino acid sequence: CASSVGGADTQYF. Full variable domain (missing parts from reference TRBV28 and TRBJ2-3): DVKVTQSSRYLVKRTGEKVFLECVQDMDHENMFWYRQDPGLGLRLIYFSYDVKMKEKGDIPEGYSVSREKKERFSLILESASTNQTSMYLCASSVGGADTQYFGPGTRLTVL.